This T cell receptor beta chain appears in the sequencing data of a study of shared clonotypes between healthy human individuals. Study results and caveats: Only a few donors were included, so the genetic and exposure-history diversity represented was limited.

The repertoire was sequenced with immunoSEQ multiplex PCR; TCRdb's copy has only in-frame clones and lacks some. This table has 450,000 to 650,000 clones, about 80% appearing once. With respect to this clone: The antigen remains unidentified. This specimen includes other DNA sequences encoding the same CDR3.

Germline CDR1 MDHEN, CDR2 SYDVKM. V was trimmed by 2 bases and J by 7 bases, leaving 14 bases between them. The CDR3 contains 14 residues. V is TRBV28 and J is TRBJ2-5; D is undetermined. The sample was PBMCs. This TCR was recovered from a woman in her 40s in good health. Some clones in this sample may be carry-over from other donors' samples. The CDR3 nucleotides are TGTGCCAGCAGTTTAAGTAGCCCCTTAGGGACCCAGTACTTC. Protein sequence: CASSLSSPLGTQYF. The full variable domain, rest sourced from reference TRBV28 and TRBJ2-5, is DVKVTQSSRYLVKRTGEKVFLECVQDMDHENMFWYRQDPGLGLRLIYFSYDVKMKEKGDIPEGYSVSREKKERFSLILESASTNQTSMYLCASSLSSPLGTQYFGPGTRLLVL.